The clone carrying this T cell receptor (beta chain) came up a few times. This specimen belongs to a study of regulatory T cells in long-lasting Graves disease. Trimming left V 2 bases short and J 3 bases short, with 1 base between. Germline V gives CDR1 KGHSH, CDR2 LQKENI. CDR3 length equals 11 residues. As to time point: newly diagnosed GD, antithyroid drugs for less than 3 months. Making the TCR library involved RNA that had been extracted from PBMCs. The authors built TCR beta libraries using iRepertoire HTBI primers and Arm-PCR of CDR3 regions. TCRdb re-derived calls from the multiplex PCR reads in MiXCR, one entry per CDR3 protein. This sample has over 300,000 distinct CDR3 sequences, with roughly a sixth found just once.

The input for sequencing was peripheral blood mononuclear cells (PBMCs), taken at new diagnosis, from a patient treated with antithyroid drugs. This TCR was recovered from a female donor with Graves disease. V gene TRBV18 combines with J gene TRBJ1-1; D is unclear. The CDR3 loop is CASSPDTEAFF. The CDR3 region has the DNA TGTGCCAGCTCACCAGACACTGAAGCTTTCTTT. Looking up the rest from reference TRBV18 and TRBJ1-1 gives the full variable domain: NAGVMQNPRHLVRRRGQEARLRCSPMKGHSHVYWYRQLPEEGLKFMVYLQKENIIDESGMPKERFSAEFPKEGPSILRIQQVVRGDSAAYFCASSPDTEAFFGQGTRLTVV.